This T cell receptor beta chain comes out of a study of identical twins. TCRdb used MiXCR to reprocess the 5' RACE reads, holding one entry per CDR3 protein. The sample includes 500,000 to 650,000 distinct CDR3 sequences, about 7% of them seen just once. Trimming cost V 7 bases and J 7 bases, with 10 bases left between them. This CDR3 contains 12 residues. CDR1 is MDHEN and CDR2 is SYDVKM in the germline V gene. A few counts support this clonotype. This sample was also put to use in a study of yellow fever vaccine responses in identical twins.

What was sequenced was PBMCs. The source of this sequence is a woman under 30 in good health. The chain recombines TRBV28 with TRBJ1-4, with D unclear. The CDR3 loop reads CASNVLSEKLFF. The CDR3 DNA is TGTGCCAGCAATGTTCTTAGTGAAAAACTGTTTTTT.